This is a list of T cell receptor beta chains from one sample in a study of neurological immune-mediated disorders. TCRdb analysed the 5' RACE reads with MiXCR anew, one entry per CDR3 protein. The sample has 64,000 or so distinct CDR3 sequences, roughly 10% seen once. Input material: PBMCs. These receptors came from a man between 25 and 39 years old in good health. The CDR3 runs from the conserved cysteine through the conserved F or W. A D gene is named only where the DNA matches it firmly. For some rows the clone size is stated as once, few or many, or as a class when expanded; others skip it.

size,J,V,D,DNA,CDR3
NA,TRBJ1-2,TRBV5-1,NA,TGCGCCAGCAGATTGGAGGGAACAGGGTCCCTCTATGGCTACACCTTC,CASRLEGTGSLYGYTF
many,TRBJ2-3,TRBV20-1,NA,TGCAGTGCTCCCTTTCAGAGGACGCAGTATTTT,CSAPFQRTQYF
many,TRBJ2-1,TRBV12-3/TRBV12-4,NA,TGTGCCAGCACCAAGGGGCGGGCCGGCTACAATGAGCAGTTCTTC,CASTKGRAGYNEQFF
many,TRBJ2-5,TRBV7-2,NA,TGTGCCAGCAGTTTAGTTCTGGGGGGTGAGACCCAGTACTTC,CASSLVLGGETQYF
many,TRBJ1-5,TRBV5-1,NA,TGCGCCAGCAGCCCCGACGGACGCAATCAGCCCCAGCATTTT,CASSPDGRNQPQHF
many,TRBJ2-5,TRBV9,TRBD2,TGTGCCAGCAGCGTAGAGCTAGCGGGAGCTCAAGAGACCCAGTACTTC,CASSVELAGAQETQYF
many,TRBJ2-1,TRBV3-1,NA,TGTGCCAGCAGCCTAGTGGGGGGCTCCTACAATGAGCAGTTCTTC,CASSLVGGSYNEQFF
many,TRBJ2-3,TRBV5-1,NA,TGCGCCAGCAGCCCCCGGGTAGTTTTGGGCACAGATACGCAGTATTTT,CASSPRVVLGTDTQYF
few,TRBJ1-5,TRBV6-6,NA,TGTGCCGGTGGAACTAGCAATCAGCCCCAGCATTTT,CAGGTSNQPQHF
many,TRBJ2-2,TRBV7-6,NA,TGTGCCAGCAGCTTAGTATCGAACACCGGGGAGCTGTTTTTT,CASSLVSNTGELFF
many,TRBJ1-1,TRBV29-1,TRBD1,TGCAGCGGGAGAGACAGGGAAGGCACTGAAGCTTTCTTT,CSGRDREGTEAFF
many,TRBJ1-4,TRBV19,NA,TGTGCCAGTAGTATTCTGGAAAAACTGTTTTTT,CASSILEKLFF
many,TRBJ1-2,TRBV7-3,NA,TGTGCCAGCAGCTTACCCATACGCCTCGGGGGCTACACCTTC,CASSLPIRLGGYTF
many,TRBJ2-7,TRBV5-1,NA,TGCGCCAGCAGCTTGGCAGGGTTTTCCTACGAGCAGTACTTC,CASSLAGFSYEQYF
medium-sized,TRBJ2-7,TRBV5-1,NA,TGCGCCAGCAGCGGGTCGGGTACCTACGAGCAGTACTTC,CASSGSGTYEQYF
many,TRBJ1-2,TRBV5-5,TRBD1,TGTGCCAGCAGCTTCGGACAGGGGGCGGAACGGGAGAACTTTAACTATGGCTACACCTTC,CASSFGQGAERENFNYGYTF
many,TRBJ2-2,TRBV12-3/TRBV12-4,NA,TGTGCCAGCGTAGCGCTCTCGAACACCGGGGAGCTGTTTTTT,CASVALSNTGELFF
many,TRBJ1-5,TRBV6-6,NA,TGTGCCAGCAGTTACCGGCCGTTACTAAGAAGCAATCAGCCCCAGCATTTT,CASSYRPLLRSNQPQHF
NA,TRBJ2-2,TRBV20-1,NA,TGCAGTGCTAGTTGGGGCCCCGATGGGTCCGGGGAGCTGTTTTTT,CSASWGPDGSGELFF
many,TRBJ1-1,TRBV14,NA,TGTGCCAGCAGCCAAGGCCTCCAGGGGTGGCCGTGGTTCTTT,CASSQGLQGWPWFF
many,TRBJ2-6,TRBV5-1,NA,TGCGCCAGCAGCGGGCGGACGGCCTCTGGGGCCAACGTCCTGACTTTC,CASSGRTASGANVLTF
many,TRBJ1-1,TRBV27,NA,TGTGCCAGTCAACCTAGACGGAACACTGAAGCTTTCTTT,CASQPRRNTEAFF
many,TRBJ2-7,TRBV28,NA,TGTGCCAGCAGGGGAGGACGGACCGCCTCCTACGAGCAGTACTTC,CASRGGRTASYEQYF
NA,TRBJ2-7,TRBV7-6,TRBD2,TGTGCCAGCAGCTTTTCCCCTAGCGGGACCTACGAGCAGTACTTC,CASSFSPSGTYEQYF
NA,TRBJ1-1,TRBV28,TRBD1,TGTGCCAGCAGCAAGCAGGGGGCTGGGAACACTGAAGCTTTCTTT,CASSKQGAGNTEAFF
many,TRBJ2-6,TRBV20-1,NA,TGCAGTGCTAGTAGCGACAGAGCGTACGTCCTGACTTTC,CSASSDRAYVLTF
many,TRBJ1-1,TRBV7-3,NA,TGTGCCAGCAGCATGGGCGGGGGAGGGACTGAAGCTTTCTTT,CASSMGGGGTEAFF
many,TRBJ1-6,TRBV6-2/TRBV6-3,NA,TGTGCCAGCAGTTACCCACGACAGCGAAATTCACCCCTCCACTTT,CASSYPRQRNSPLHF
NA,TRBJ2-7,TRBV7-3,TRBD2,TGTGCCAGCAGCTTAACTTCCGGACTAGACCACGAGCAGTACTTC,CASSLTSGLDHEQYF
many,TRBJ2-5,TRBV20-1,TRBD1,TGCAGTGCTCCATGGACAGGGGATGGCGAGACCCAGTACTTC,CSAPWTGDGETQYF
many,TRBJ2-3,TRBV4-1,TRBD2,TGCGCCAGCAGCCCCTCCAGGCGGGAGACTGGAGATACGCAGTATTTT,CASSPSRRETGDTQYF
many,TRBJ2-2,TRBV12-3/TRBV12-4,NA,TGTGCCAGCAGTTTAGCGCTCGAACAGGGAGGCACCGGGGAGCTGTTTTTT,CASSLALEQGGTGELFF
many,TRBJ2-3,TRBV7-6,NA,TGTGCCAGCAGCCCAATCCTTAGTGATACGCAGTATTTT,CASSPILSDTQYF
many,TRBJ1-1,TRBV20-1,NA,TGCAGTGCTAGAGATTGGACAGCTCAGCAGTTCATGAACACTGAAGCTTTCTTT,CSARDWTAQQFMNTEAFF
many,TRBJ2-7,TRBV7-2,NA,TGTGCCAGCAGCACCTCCCCTAGCGCGGCCGGGTTAGGGCAGTACTTC,CASSTSPSAAGLGQYF
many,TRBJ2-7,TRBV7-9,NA,TGTGCCAGCAGCTTAGAGGTCGACTACGCGCAGTACTTC,CASSLEVDYAQYF
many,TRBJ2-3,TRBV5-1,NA,TGCGCCAGCAGAGAGGGGTCGGGCACAGATACGCAGTATTTT,CASREGSGTDTQYF
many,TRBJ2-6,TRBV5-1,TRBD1,TGCGCCAGCAGCGTGGCCGGACAGGGGAAGGCTGGGGCCAACGTCCTGACTTTC,CASSVAGQGKAGANVLTF
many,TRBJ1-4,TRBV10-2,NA,TGCGCCAGCAGTAAGGGACTGTATTACGAAAAACTGTTTTTT,CASSKGLYYEKLFF
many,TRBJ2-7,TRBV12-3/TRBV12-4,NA,TGTGCCAGCAGTTTGGGGCAGCGATCCTACGAGCAGTACTTC,CASSLGQRSYEQYF
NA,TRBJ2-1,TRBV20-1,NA,TGCAGTGCTAGGAACCCCGGGCCCCAAAGCTTCGATGAGCAGTTCTTC,CSARNPGPQSFDEQFF
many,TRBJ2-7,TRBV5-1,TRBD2,TGCGCCAGCATATCAATGGTTGGCGGGAGAGGATACGAGCAGTACTTC,CASISMVGGRGYEQYF
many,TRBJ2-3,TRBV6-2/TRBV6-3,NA,TGTGCCAGCAGTTACCGCGCAGATACGCAGTATTTT,CASSYRADTQYF
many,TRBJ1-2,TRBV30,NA,TGTGCCTGGAGTGTAACACCCAGGGCCTATGGCTACACCTTC,CAWSVTPRAYGYTF
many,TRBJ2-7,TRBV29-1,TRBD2,TGCAGCGTGGCCGGGACTAGCGGGATCTCCTACGAGCAGTACTTC,CSVAGTSGISYEQYF
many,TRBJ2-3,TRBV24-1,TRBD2,TGTGCCACCATGGGCAGCGGGAGGGATTTCACAGATACGCAGTATTTT,CATMGSGRDFTDTQYF
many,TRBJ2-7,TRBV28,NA,TGTGCCAGCAGTGGCCAAGCGGGACAGGACTACGAGCAGTACTTC,CASSGQAGQDYEQYF
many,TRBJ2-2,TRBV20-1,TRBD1,TGCAGTGCTAGGCCCGGGACAGGGGTCGGGGAGCTGTTTTTT,CSARPGTGVGELFF
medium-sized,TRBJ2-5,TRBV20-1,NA,TGCAGTGCTAGAGATTTAGGGCCAGAGACCCAGTACTTC,CSARDLGPETQYF
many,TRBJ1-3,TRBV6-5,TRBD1,TGTGCCAGCAGTTCCGGACAGGGAAAGGCGAACACCATATATTTT,CASSSGQGKANTIYF